This is a list of T cell receptor beta chains from one sample in a study of PD-L1 blockade in urothelial cancer. The repertoire was sequenced with immunoSEQ multiplex PCR; TCRdb's copy has only in-frame clones and lacks some. The data contain about 88,000 clones, over 90% of them singletons. The sample was PBMCs, taken around atezolizumab (anti-PD-L1) treatment. These receptors all come from a man aged 55-75 years with urothelial cancer. CDR3s include the opening cysteine and the closing phenylalanine or tryptophan.

TRBJ2-2,TRBV7-2,CASSFPNRGRSGELFF
TRBJ2-7,TRBV6-5,CASSRTSGVYEQYF
TRBJ1-2,TRBV27,CASAKMAGDRGGTGYGYTF
TRBJ1-1,TRBV5-4,CASSFAGTNEAFF
TRBJ2-7,TRBV7-2,CASSFQPSYEQYF
TRBJ2-1,TRBV6-5,CASRPGGAHEQFF
TRBJ2-7,TRBV5-1,CASSPDRSSYEQYF
TRBJ2-5,TRBV19,CASSLRGQETQYF
TRBJ2-7,TRBV5-1,CASSFGQDYEQYF
TRBJ2-3,TRBV5-4,CASRPGLAGGRDTQYF
TRBJ1-1,TRBV10-2,CASSDRVEATEAFF
TRBJ1-5,TRBV6-1,CASSGQGHQPQHF